Presented here are 8 T cell receptor beta chains from one specimen sequenced in a study of blood T cell repertoires in COVID-19 (TCRdb year 2020). The library was produced with the immunoSEQ multiplex PCR assay. Imported from immuneACCESS, the table was reduced by TCRdb to in-frame sequences with V and J called. These copies leave out some clones; in studies compared against another copy, an unresolved V gene accounts for under half, and the cause of the remainder is not known. This sample holds about 130,000 clones; around 83% were observed only once. The ten most abundant clones make up under 20% of the sample. Input material: PBMCs or T cells enriched from blood (not recorded which). These receptors were taken from a man aged 25 to 45 who had recovered from COVID-19.

This rearrangement joins TRBV5-5 to TRBJ2-2; D possibly corresponds to TRBD1 (6 bases). V dropped 4 bases and J dropped 0 bases, with 10 bases sitting between them. The germline V gene has CDR1 SGHKS and CDR2 YYEKEE (reference sequence). The CDR3 runs 15 residues. Here the CDR3 reads CASSTGTPNTGELFF. The CDR3 DNA follows: TGTGCCAGCAGCACCGGGACACCGAACACCGGGGAGCTGTTTTTT.

V gene TRBV4-1 combines with J gene TRBJ1-2; D is uncertain. The CDR3 is 14 amino acids. Deletions cut 0 bases from V and 4 bases from J, with 9 bases between. The germline gives CDR1 MGHRA, CDR2 YSYEKL. Written as DNA, the CDR3 is TGCGCCAGCAGCCAAGATGCAGGTCTCTATGGCTACACCTTC. Translated, it gives CASSQDAGLYGYTF.

This chain links TRBV5-1 with TRBJ2-4; possible D gene TRBD2, 6 bases. From germline, CDR1 is SGHRS and CDR2 YFSETQ. V was trimmed by 3 bases and J by 6 bases, leaving 16 bases between them. The CDR3 length is 15 residues. CDR3 bases: TGCGCCAGCAGCTCGGAGGGGAGTTCGGGAAACATTCAGTACTTC. Encoded protein: CASSSEGSSGNIQYF. Supplemented by reference TRBV5-1 and TRBJ2-4, the full variable domain reads KAGVTQTPRYLIKTRGQQVTLSCSPISGHRSVSWYQQTPGQGLQFLFEYFSETQRNKGNFPGRFSGRQFSNSRSEMNVSTLELGDSALYLCASSSEGSSGNIQYFGAGTRLSVL.

This clone came up once. The CDR3 loop reads CASSGGTGGIDEQYF. DNA for the CDR3: TGCGCCAGCAGCGGAGGGACAGGGGGCATCGACGAGCAGTACTTC. The rearrangement links TRBV5-1 to TRBJ2-7; 12 bases are shared with TRBD1. CDR3 length equals 15 residues. After removal of 4 bases from V and 5 bases from J, the junction contained 7 bases not matched to a gene. Looked up from germline, CDR1 is SGHRS and CDR2 is YFSETQ. Complete variable domain (other parts from reference TRBV5-1 and TRBJ2-7): KAGVTQTPRYLIKTRGQQVTLSCSPISGHRSVSWYQQTPGQGLQFLFEYFSETQRNKGNFPGRFSGRQFSNSRSEMNVSTLELGDSALYLCASSGGTGGIDEQYFGPGTRLTVT.

The V call is TRBV14, the J call TRBJ2-5, with D hard to call. V was clipped by 3 bases and J by 0 bases, with 11 bases between them. The CDR3 totals 15 residues. The V gene's germline CDR1 is SGHDN and CDR2 FVKESK. The CDR3 bases are TGTGCCAGCAGCCAGGCAGGCGATTACCAAGAGACCCAGTACTTC. Encoded protein: CASSQAGDYQETQYF.

The chain is built from TRBV25-1 and TRBJ2-4, with a possible D match to TRBD1 (5 bases). Per germline, CDR1 MGHDK and CDR2 SYGVNS. V was shortened by 7 bases and J by 0 bases, with 10 bases between the two germline ends. This CDR3 contains 14 residues. The CDR3 nucleotides read TGTGCCAGCATCGACAGCTTAGCCAAAAACATTCAGTACTTC. Translating it yields CASIDSLAKNIQYF.

This clone was recorded only once. This chain joins TRBV6-5 and TRBJ1-2; D unresolved. The CDR3 is 12 amino acids. Germline values: CDR1 MNHEY, CDR2 SVGAGI. Trimming cost V 11 bases and J 8 bases, with 18 bases left between them. CDR3 sequence (DNA): TGTGCCGGAACGGGAAGTTCTATCGGCTACACCTTC. Its translation is CAGTGSSIGYTF.

This clone was counted between two and nine times. J is TRBJ2-7 and V is TRBV5-6, with 8 bases matching TRBD1. Germline lookup yields CDR1 SGHDT and CDR2 YYEEEE. V shed 5 bases, J shed 3 bases, and the junction held 7 bases outside the gene matches. The CDR3 covers 14 residues. CDR3 region: CASSTPGQDYEQYF. As DNA, the CDR3 is TGTGCCAGCAGTACACCGGGACAGGACTACGAGCAGTACTTC.